This T cell receptor beta chain was identified in a study of CD8+ T cells in alopecia areata. Note on this clone: Its antigen is undetermined.

It was cDNA, reverse transcribed from extracted RNA, that served as the sequencing template. The method was immunoSEQ multiplex PCR; TCRdb's version includes in-frame clones alone and lacks a portion of them. The table shows roughly 130,000 clones, with roughly 58% occurring only once. Trimming stripped 3 bases from V and 8 bases from J, with 20 bases between. This CDR3 is 16 amino acids long. Germline loops: CDR1 SGHDN, CDR2 FVKESK. The study's findings and limits: Patients shared TCRs less clearly than mice did, possibly owing to HLA.

The source material was CD4+ T cells sorted from blood, sampled at week 0. The chain has TRBV14 and TRBJ2-1, with D perhaps given as TRBD1 or TRBD2 (5 bases each). This TCR derives from a human donor with alopecia areata. Here the CDR3 reads CASSHPGGASRDEQFF. Here the CDR3 DNA reads TGTGCCAGCAGCCACCCAGGTGGGGCTAGCAGGGATGAGCAGTTCTTC.